This T cell receptor beta chain was documented in a study of T cell repertoires in cytomegalovirus infection. Study information: Public TCR beta signatures marked donors with CMV infection and the matching HLA. Findings and limits, study-wide: Across the ex vivo response, the dominant clonotypes were HLA-C-restricted CMV-specific TCR beta clonotypes. Carriers of CMV plus the relevant HLA were identified by cumulative public TCR beta family frequency.

Via MiXCR, TCRdb re-called the reads, giving one row per CDR3 protein. The sample yields 150,000 to 200,000 distinct CDR3 sequences, roughly 21% seen once. Comments on this clonotype: The antigen remains unidentified.

V shed 0 bases, J shed 2 bases, and the junction held 3 bases outside the gene matches. Germline assignment: CDR1 SGHTA and CDR2 FQGNSA. CDR3 size: 15 residues. V gene TRBV7-2 combines with J gene TRBJ1-2; 7 bases are a match to TRBD1. Sequenced material: CD8+ T cells from cultured PBMCs, taken from culture after CMV antigen stimulation. The receptor was derived from a human donor in good health (CMV status not recorded). Some clones in this sample may be carry-over from other donors' samples. In DNA, the CDR3 is TGTGCCAGCAGCTTAGCGAGGGACAGCAACTATGGCTACACCTTC. It encodes CASSLARDSNYGYTF. The variable domain in full, completed from reference TRBV7-2 and TRBJ1-2, reads GAGVSQSPSNKVTEKGKDVELRCDPISGHTALYWYRQSLGQGLEFLIYFQGNSAPDKSGLPSDRFSAERTGGSVSTLTIQRTQQEDSAVYLCASSLARDSNYGYTFGSGTRLTVV.